The following is a T cell receptor (beta chain) sequence with its context. Its target is not known. Per the germline V gene, CDR1 is LNHNV and CDR2 is YYDKDF (reference sequence). Trimming took off 0 bases at V and 7 bases at J, with 10 bases between the two ends. This CDR3 comprises 14 residues. TCRdb keeps only in-frame clones here, not all; method: immunoSEQ multiplex PCR. Of roughly 2,600 clones in the sample, about 69% were seen once. The data were obtained in a study of PD-1 blockade in classical Hodgkin lymphoma. The wider study: Patients in the cohort were put on intravenous nivolumab, 3 mg/kg every 2 weeks. Broader study findings: Complete responders matched newly diagnosed patients in baseline diversity. Those patients who began receiving nivolumab less than 1 year after ASCT had lower diversity, and they were excluded.

The time point: cycle 4 day 1 (C4D1), after more than five weeks of nivolumab. Every single patient, without exception, relapsed after autologous stem cell transplantation, and brentuximab vedotin exposure varied. Thawed PBMCs underwent magnetic negative selection to obtain purified CD8+ T cells. Responses achieved at best were complete response, partial response or progressive disease. The sequence derives from a human donor with classical Hodgkin lymphoma. This specimen consisted of CD8+ T cells from blood, obtained before the fourth cycle of nivolumab. The chain recombines TRBV15 with TRBJ1-3, with a weak D call TRBD1 (5 bases). Here the CDR3 reads CATSREGLYNTIYF. As DNA, the CDR3 is TGTGCCACCAGCAGAGAGGGGCTCTACAACACCATATATTTT.